Listed below are T cell receptor beta chains from one sample, sequenced in a study of T cell repertoires in cytomegalovirus infection. Their antigens are not known. Each CDR3 protein is one row after TCRdb ran MiXCR on the reads. The sample consists of some 700,000 distinct CDR3 sequences, 30% to 40% of them appearing once. Sequenced here: cultured PBMCs, sampled from culture after CMV antigen stimulation. The receptors derive from a human donor in good health (CMV status not recorded). Some clones in this sample may be carry-over from other donors' samples. CDR3s include the opening cysteine and the closing phenylalanine or tryptophan. The D gene is left open where the match is weak. Rows may omit the clone size; those that give it use once, few, many or a size class.

length	V	D	J	size	CDR3	DNA
13	TRBV7-2	.	TRBJ2-1	.	CASSLGRRGEQFF	TGTGCCAGCAGCTTAGGGCGGCGAGGTGAGCAGTTCTTC
14	TRBV20-1	TRBD2	TRBJ2-3	many	CSATRGAGADTQYF	TGCAGTGCTACCCGAGGTGCGGGAGCAGATACGCAGTATTTT
12	TRBV6-2/TRBV6-3	.	TRBJ2-7	.	CASSRSYHEQYF	TGTGCCAGCAGCCGCAGCTATCACGAGCAGTACTTC
16	TRBV7-2	.	TRBJ1-6	many	CASSLRGSSYNSPLHF	TGTGCCAGCAGCCTCCGAGGGAGCTCCTATAATTCACCCCTCCACTTT
12	TRBV7-2	.	TRBJ2-7	many	CASSFGRRPQYF	TGTGCCAGCAGCTTCGGTCGTAGGCCCCAGTACTTC
12	TRBV29-1	.	TRBJ1-1	once	CSVYREYTEAFF	TGCAGCGTTTATCGGGAATACACTGAAGCTTTCTTT
14	TRBV27	.	TRBJ1-2	.	CASSLGTTENSYTF	TGTGCCAGCAGTTTAGGGACCACCGAGAATAGCTACACCTTC
16	TRBV7-9	TRBD1	TRBJ1-2	.	CASSLTYGTGAVGYTF	TGTGCCAGCAGTCTCACATATGGGACAGGGGCCGTTGGCTACACCTTC
15	TRBV28	TRBD1	TRBJ1-2	.	CASSLGRGQSYGYTF	TGTGCCAGCAGTTTAGGCAGGGGGCAGAGCTATGGCTACACCTTC
15	TRBV7-8	.	TRBJ1-6	many	CASSLTSGYDSPLHF	TGTGCCAGCAGCTTGACGTCCGGGTATGATTCACCCCTCCACTTT
13	TRBV12-5	.	TRBJ2-1	.	CASGAPTDNEQFF	TGTGCTAGTGGGGCCCCCACTGACAATGAGCAGTTCTTC
16	TRBV4-3	TRBD2	TRBJ2-2	.	CASSQLAGANTGELFF	TGCGCCAGCAGCCAACTAGCGGGCGCGAACACCGGGGAGCTGTTTTTT
13	TRBV10-3	.	TRBJ1-3	.	CAISLETGNTIYF	TGTGCCATCAGTCTGGAGACTGGAAACACCATATATTTT
14	TRBV9	TRBD2	TRBJ2-1	.	CASSDRTSGGPLIF	TGTGCCAGCAGCGATCGGACTAGCGGGGGGCCCTTGATCTTC
16	TRBV27	.	TRBJ1-6	.	CASSSSTKKSDSPLHF	TGTGCCAGCAGTTCGTCGACTAAAAAATCGGATTCACCCCTCCACTTT
17	TRBV7-9	TRBD2	TRBJ2-7	.	CASSAHWTSGRVYEQYF	TGTGCCAGCAGCGCCCATTGGACTAGCGGGAGGGTGTACGAGCAGTACTTC
14	TRBV5-5	.	TRBJ1-2	few	CASSLIERGKGYTF	TGTGCCAGCAGCCTTATCGAGCGGGGAAAGGGCTACACCTTC
13	TRBV5-1	.	TRBJ1-1	.	CASNSQANTEAFF	TGCGCCAGTAATTCCCAGGCGAACACTGAAGCTTTCTTT
15	TRBV5-1	.	TRBJ1-1	.	CASRSDSGVNTEAFF	TGCGCCAGCAGATCGGACAGTGGAGTGAACACTGAAGCTTTCTTT
12	TRBV7-2	.	TRBJ1-3	many	CASSLNENTIYF	TGTGCCAGCAGCTTAAATGAGAACACCATATATTTT
16	TRBV5-6	TRBD1	TRBJ2-5	.	CASSLFSRGPQETQYF	TGTGCCAGCAGCTTGTTCAGCAGGGGGCCTCAAGAGACCCAGTACTTC
14	TRBV7-8	.	TRBJ2-5	few	CASSLEASLGTQYF	TGTGCCAGCAGCTTAGAGGCCAGCCTTGGGACCCAGTACTTC
13	TRBV2	.	TRBJ1-1	few	CASLSDLNTEAFF	TGTGCCAGCTTGTCGGACTTGAACACTGAAGCTTTCTTT
15	TRBV29-1	.	TRBJ2-1	once	CSVEVLNSSYNEQFF	TGCAGCGTTGAGGTTTTGAATAGCTCCTACAATGAGCAGTTCTTC
13	TRBV6-1	.	TRBJ2-5	.	CASSELSLETQYF	TGTGCCAGCAGTGAATTGAGTCTAGAGACCCAGTACTTC
15	TRBV7-2	.	TRBJ1-2	many	CASSHGSMLGTGYTF	TGTGCCAGCAGTCATGGCAGCATGCTTGGTACAGGCTACACCTTC
17	TRBV28	.	TRBJ1-6	few	CASRTPGVSSYNSPLHF	TGTGCCAGCAGAACACCGGGAGTAAGCTCCTATAATTCACCCCTCCACTTT
15	TRBV7-2	TRBD1	TRBJ1-1	many	CASSRRTGQNTEAFF	TGTGCCAGCAGCCGTCGGACAGGGCAAAACACTGAAGCTTTCTTT